These 3 T cell receptor beta chains were sequenced from one sample in a study of response to subunit inactivated influenza vaccine. TCRdb passed the RT-PCR reads through MiXCR, listing each CDR3 protein once. The profile shows more than 700,000 distinct CDR3 sequences, 21% of them singletons. The sample here was PBMCs from blood, taken about 5 days after vaccination. Receptors were obtained from a man over 45 who received an inactivated influenza vaccine.

This chain connects TRBV2 to TRBJ2-3, with 13 bases matching TRBD2. Germline V gives CDR1 SNHLY, CDR2 FYNNEI. The CDR3 totals 17 residues. Trimming at V came to 5 bases and at J to 6 bases, leaving 11 bases not matched to a gene. This CDR3 reads CASSQGTSGTLSDTQYF. The CDR3 DNA reads as TGTGCCAGCAGTCAGGGGACTAGCGGGACCCTTTCGGATACGCAGTATTTT.

This clonotype was seen more than once but under ten times. V and J are TRBV10-3 and TRBJ1-2; a possible D gene is TRBD1 (5 bases). Per the germline V gene, CDR1 is ENHRY and CDR2 is SYGVKD. The CDR3 runs 14 residues. Trimming took off 6 bases at V and 4 bases at J, with 15 bases between the two ends. The CDR3 here is CAISPEWRGYGYTF. The CDR3 DNA follows: TGTGCCATCAGCCCGGAATGGAGGGGCTATGGCTACACCTTC.

This chain joins TRBV10-2 and TRBJ2-1; 12 positions match TRBD2. The CDR3 extends over 17 amino acids. The V segment lost 6 bases and the J segment 7 bases; nucleotides outside the gene matches: 13. Germline lookup yields CDR1 WSHSY and CDR2 SAAADI. This CDR3 is CASSQSGLAGGRNEQFF. The CDR3, as DNA: TGCGCCAGCAGCCAATCGGGGCTAGCGGGAGGGCGGAATGAGCAGTTCTTC.